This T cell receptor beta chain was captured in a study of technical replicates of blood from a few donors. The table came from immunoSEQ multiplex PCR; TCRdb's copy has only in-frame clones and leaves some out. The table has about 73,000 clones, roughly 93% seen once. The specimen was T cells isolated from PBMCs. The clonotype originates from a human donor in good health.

The CDR3 DNA reads TGTGCCAGCAGCCCCGATGGCAACGAGCAGTACTTC. Amino acids: CASSPDGNEQYF. V usage is TRBV27 and J usage is TRBJ2-7; D call uncertain. The CDR3 extends over 12 amino acids. V lost 6 bases to trimming and J lost 5 bases, with 11 bases between them. CDR1 is MNHEY and CDR2 is SMNVEV in the germline V gene (reference sequence).